These 25 T cell receptor beta chains came from one sample sequenced in a study of T-cell memory formation after mild COVID-19. TCRdb reprocessed the 5' RACE reads with MiXCR, giving one entry per CDR3 protein. The repertoire holds fewer than 350,000 distinct CDR3 sequences, roughly an eighth seen once, with roughly 21% in the top ten. The sequencing input was PBMCs or a T cell subset sorted from them (not recorded which). These receptors were obtained from a young man who had mild COVID-19 (a few samples of this study predate the infection). Cell type and time point are not known.

This sequence joins TRBV5-1 and TRBJ1-1; D unresolved. The ends were cut back, 0 bases at V and 2 bases at J, with 8 bases in the middle. CDR1 SGHRS and CDR2 YFSETQ come from the germline V gene. This CDR3 is 14 amino acids long. The CDR3 loop is CASSLAAANTEAFF. In DNA form, the CDR3 reads TGCGCCAGCAGCTTGGCAGCGGCAAACACTGAAGCTTTCTTT. The whole variable domain, filled in from reference TRBV5-1 and TRBJ1-1, reads KAGVTQTPRYLIKTRGQQVTLSCSPISGHRSVSWYQQTPGQGLQFLFEYFSETQRNKGNFPGRFSGRQFSNSRSEMNVSTLELGDSALYLCASSLAAANTEAFFGQGTRLTVV.

This clonotype was counted a few times. The chain recombines TRBV30 with TRBJ2-5; tentative D call: TRBD2 (6 bases). CDR1 GTSNPN and CDR2 SVGIG come from the germline V gene (reference sequence). CDR3 size: 13 residues. V dropped 2 bases and J dropped 4 bases, with 11 bases sitting between them. CDR3 in amino acids: CAWSTSLRETQYF. In nucleotides, the CDR3 is TGTGCCTGGAGTACTAGCTTGCGAGAGACCCAGTACTTC.

This clonotype was seen at least ten times. This chain uses TRBV7-2 with TRBJ2-5, with 11 bases lining up with TRBD2. This CDR3 comprises 17 residues. Per the germline V gene, CDR1 is SGHTA and CDR2 is FQGNSA. The V gene end was trimmed by 4 bases and the J gene end by 6 bases; junction bases not matched to a gene: 13. The DNA of the CDR3 is TGTGCCAGCAGCTCGCCGCTAGCGGGGGGTCCTAAGAAGACCCAGTACTTC. Translation gives CASSSPLAGGPKKTQYF.

This clonotype showed up many times. This chain joins TRBV7-2 and TRBJ2-4, with TRBD2 identical over 10 bases. Germline V gene lookup returns CDR1 SGHTA and CDR2 FQGNSA. The junction had 10 bases not matched to a gene; V was cut back by 5 bases and J by 9 bases. The CDR3 is made up of 15 amino acids. The DNA of the CDR3 is TGTGCCAGCAGCCTAAGTAGCGGGGGGCCACCCATTCAGTACTTC. It specifies CASSLSSGGPPIQYF. The entire variable domain, with the rest obtained from reference TRBV7-2 and TRBJ2-4, is as follows: GAGVSQSPSNKVTEKGKDVELRCDPISGHTALYWYRQSLGQGLEFLIYFQGNSAPDKSGLPSDRFSAERTGGSVSTLTIQRTQQEDSAVYLCASSLSSGGPPIQYFGAGTRLSVL.

In its sample, this clonotype was seen many times. The V call is TRBV24-1, the J call TRBJ2-5; D is unclear. Trimming left V 4 bases short and J 0 bases short, with 8 bases between. CDR3 size: 14 residues. Germline CDR1 reads KGHDR; CDR2 reads SFDVKD. CDR3 sequence reads: CATSERRDQETQYF. In DNA form, the CDR3 reads TGTGCCACCAGTGAAAGAAGAGACCAAGAGACCCAGTACTTC.

The genes are TRBV12-3 or TRBV12-4 and TRBJ2-3, with 9 bases that match TRBD1. There are 15 residues in the CDR3. Trimming cost V 5 bases and J 3 bases; bases outside gene matches: 6. Here the CDR3 reads CASSPRTGATDTQYF. CDR3 DNA sequence: TGTGCCAGCAGTCCCCGGACAGGGGCAACAGATACGCAGTATTTT.

This clonotype was recorded once. The V call is TRBV20-1, the J call TRBJ1-2; 7 bases are a match to TRBD1. J lost 2 bases, V lost 0 bases, and 6 bases had no gene match. Germline V gene sequence: CDR1 DFQATT, CDR2 SNEGSKA (reference sequence). CDR3 length: 15 amino acids. CDR3 DNA sequence: TGCAGTGCTAGAGACCCAGGGACAGCAAACTATGGCTACACCTTC. It specifies CSARDPGTANYGYTF.

This chain connects TRBV12-3 or TRBV12-4 to TRBJ2-7; D is uncertain. The CDR3 covers 12 residues. V gave up 7 bases and J gave up 6 bases, with 13 bases separating them. The CDR3 coding sequence is TGTGCCAGCACCGGAGAGGAGTTCGAGCAGTACTTC. Residues: CASTGEEFEQYF.

The CDR3, as DNA: TGCGCCAGCAGCAAAGGCCCCCGCGATACGCAGTATTTT. Translated, it gives CASSKGPRDTQYF. The chain recombines TRBV4-3 with TRBJ2-3; D gene unclear. From germline, CDR1 is LGHNA and CDR2 YSLEER. The CDR3 covers 13 residues. The V and J ends lost 5 bases and 6 bases respectively, with 12 bases between them.

The chain couples TRBV5-1 to TRBJ1-2; unclear D gene. V gave up 3 bases and J gave up 7 bases, with 13 bases separating them. From germline, CDR1 is SGHRS and CDR2 YFSETQ. The CDR3 contains 13 residues. The CDR3 sequence: CASSSLPQIGYTF. In DNA form, the CDR3 reads TGCGCCAGCAGCTCCCTTCCTCAAATTGGCTACACCTTC. The full variable domain, rest sourced from reference TRBV5-1 and TRBJ1-2, is KAGVTQTPRYLIKTRGQQVTLSCSPISGHRSVSWYQQTPGQGLQFLFEYFSETQRNKGNFPGRFSGRQFSNSRSEMNVSTLELGDSALYLCASSSLPQIGYTFGSGTRLTVV.

This chain connects TRBV4-1 to TRBJ1-1; 9 positions match TRBD1. V shed 4 bases, J shed 6 bases, and the junction held 6 bases outside the gene matches. The CDR3 contains 14 residues. The V gene's germline CDR1 is MGHRA and CDR2 YSYEKL. CDR3 nucleotide sequence: TGCGCCAGCAGCCCCCTGGACAGGGGAGCTGAAGCTTTCTTT. Translating gives CASSPLDRGAEAFF.

This clonotype appeared a few times. This chain links TRBV7-9 with TRBJ2-7; a weak D match, TRBD2 (7 bases). This CDR3 has 13 residues. The V end was cut by 10 bases, the J end by 2 bases, with 15 bases between. Germline loops: CDR1 SEHNR, CDR2 FQNEAQ (reference sequence). CDR3 DNA sequence: TGTGCCACCCGGCGGGGGCCAGCCTACGAGCAGTACGTC. Its translation: CATRRGPAYEQYV.

The sample holds a few counts of this clonotype. The rearrangement joins TRBV5-1 to TRBJ2-2; TRBD1 or TRBD2 may be the D gene (5 bases each). From germline, CDR1 is SGHRS and CDR2 YFSETQ. CDR3 size: 16 residues. V lost 2 bases, J lost 0 bases, and 11 bases lay in between. CDR3 protein: CASSLFGGPNTGELFF. Here the CDR3 DNA reads TGCGCCAGCAGCTTATTTGGGGGACCGAACACCGGGGAGCTGTTTTTT.

V is TRBV7-2 and J is TRBJ1-4; unclear D gene. CDR3 size: 13 residues. Trimming removed 6 bases at V and 5 bases at J, with 10 bases between. The V gene's germline CDR1 is SGHTA and CDR2 FQGNSA. The chain's CDR3 is CASSRQLNEKLFF. CDR3 bases: TGTGCCAGCAGTCGGCAGCTGAATGAAAAACTGTTTTTT.

A few counts support this clonotype. The rearrangement joins TRBV7-9 to TRBJ2-5, with 8 positions matching TRBD2. The V segment lost 6 bases and the J segment 5 bases; nucleotides outside the gene matches: 8. The CDR3 consists of 14 residues. Germline CDR1 reads SEHNR; CDR2 reads FQNEAQ (reference sequence). The CDR3 DNA sequence: TGTGCCAGCAGACCAGGGACGGGGGGGGAGACCCAGTACTTC. Its translation is CASRPGTGGETQYF.

The chain couples TRBV6-5 to TRBJ2-5; no firm D call. CDR3 length: 17 residues. Germline CDR1 reads MNHEY; CDR2 reads SVGAGI. V was cut by 2 bases and J by 2 bases, with 18 bases left in between. The CDR3 nucleotides are TGTGCCAGCAGTTACAGCGACCGCCGATTGAAACAAGAGACCCAGTACTTC. It translates to CASSYSDRRLKQETQYF.

The gene calls are TRBV25-1 and TRBJ1-4; D is unresolved. V lost 7 bases and J lost 6, with 15 bases in between. In germline, CDR1 is MGHDK, CDR2 SYGVNS. The CDR3 has 14 residues. The DNA of the CDR3 is TGTGCCAGCAAGAGCTGGGTTCGAGATGAAAAACTGTTTTTT. Translation: CASKSWVRDEKLFF.

The rearrangement uses TRBV20-1 and TRBJ2-7; D is ambiguous. This CDR3 comprises 10 residues. CDR1 and CDR2 from the germline V gene are DFQATT and SNEGSKA (reference sequence). Trimming left V 4 bases short and J 0 bases short, with 1 base between. CDR3 amino acids: CSANSYEQYV. CDR3 nucleotides: TGCAGTGCTAACTCCTACGAGCAGTACGTC.

This clonotype was observed at least ten times. The chain links TRBV7-9 to TRBJ2-3; perhaps TRBD1 as D (5 bases). Germline CDR1 reads SEHNR; CDR2 reads FQNEAQ (reference sequence). The CDR3 covers 14 residues. Trimming cost V 3 bases and J 0 bases, with 7 bases left between them. CDR3: CASSLPGSTDTQYF. Here the CDR3 DNA reads TGTGCCAGCAGCTTGCCAGGGAGCACAGATACGCAGTATTTT.

The chain is built from TRBV6-2 or TRBV6-3 and TRBJ1-1, with 9 bases lining up with TRBD1. This CDR3 is built from 12 residues. CDR1 is MNHEY, CDR2 SVGEGT, per germline. The junction had 4 bases not matched to a gene; V was cut back by 4 bases and J by 10 bases. The CDR3 DNA reads TGTGCCAGCAGTTTTCCGGGACAGGGAGCTTTCTTT. It translates to CASSFPGQGAFF.

This clonotype was seen a handful of times. J is TRBJ1-5 and V is TRBV6-5; D not resolved. Per the germline V gene, CDR1 is MNHEY and CDR2 is SVGAGI. Trimming took off 6 bases at V and 3 bases at J, with 9 bases between the two ends. The CDR3 runs 13 residues. CDR3 in amino acids: CASRRRNNQPQHF. CDR3 nucleotide sequence: TGTGCCAGCAGGCGCAGGAACAATCAGCCCCAGCATTTT.

V usage is TRBV5-1 and J usage is TRBJ1-5; the D is unclear. This CDR3 comprises 13 residues. V was shortened by 4 bases and J by 9 bases, with 14 bases between the two germline ends. Germline V gene lookup returns CDR1 SGHRS and CDR2 YFSETQ. CDR3 amino acids: CASSEGLVGPQHF. CDR3 DNA sequence: TGCGCCAGCAGCGAGGGCCTGGTGGGGCCCCAGCATTTT.

The chain links TRBV20-1 to TRBJ2-7, with D perhaps TRBD2 (6 bases). The CDR3 spans 12 residues. CDR1 and CDR2 from the germline V gene are DFQATT and SNEGSKA (reference sequence). V was trimmed by 1 base and J by 6 bases, leaving 10 bases between them. The CDR3 bases are TGCAGTGCTAGAGCGGGAGACGGCGAGCAGTACTTC. It codes for CSARAGDGEQYF.

The CDR3 DNA follows: TGTGCCAGCATTGCCCCCCCTTTTATTCAGTACTTC. Amino acid sequence: CASIAPPFIQYF. This chain uses TRBV7-2 with TRBJ2-4; no clear D gene. Trimming took off 7 bases at V and 10 bases at J, with 14 bases between the two ends. The CDR3 consists of 12 residues. Germline CDR1 is SGHTA and CDR2 is FQGNSA.

This clonotype was picked up many times. This sequence joins TRBV12-3 or TRBV12-4 and TRBJ1-5, with a tentative D call TRBD1 (6 bases). The CDR3 spans 15 residues. Trimming shortened V by 3 bases and J by 5 bases, and 14 bases separated the two germline ends. CDR3 in amino acids: CASSFAAGEYQPQHF. The CDR3 nucleotides read TGTGCCAGCAGTTTCGCGGCAGGGGAATATCAGCCCCAGCATTTT.